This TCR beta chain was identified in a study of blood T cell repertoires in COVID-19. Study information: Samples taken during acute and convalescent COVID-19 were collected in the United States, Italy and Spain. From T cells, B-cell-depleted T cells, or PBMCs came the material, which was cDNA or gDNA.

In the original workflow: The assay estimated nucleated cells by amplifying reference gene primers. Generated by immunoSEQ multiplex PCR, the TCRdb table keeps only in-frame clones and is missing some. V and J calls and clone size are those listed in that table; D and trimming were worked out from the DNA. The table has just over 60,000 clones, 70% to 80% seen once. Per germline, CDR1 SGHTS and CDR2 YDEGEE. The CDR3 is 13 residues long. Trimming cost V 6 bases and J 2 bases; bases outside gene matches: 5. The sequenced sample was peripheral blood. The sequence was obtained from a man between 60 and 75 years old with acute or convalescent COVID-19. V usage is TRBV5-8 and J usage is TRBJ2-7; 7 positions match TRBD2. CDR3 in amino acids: CASTLAPAYEQYF. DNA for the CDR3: TGTGCCAGCACACTAGCGCCAGCCTACGAGCAGTACTTC.